Sequencing of this T cell receptor beta chain was carried out in a study of blood T cells in healthy people across ages. Points from the study as a whole: A roughly linear fall in TCR beta diversity per million T cells was seen with increasing age. Diversity was higher, and naive CD4+ cells more numerous, in long-lived donors than in aged donors. Reliance upon unsorted PBMCs precluded definitive naive versus antigen-experienced comparison.

Trimming removed 6 bases at V and 2 bases at J, with 10 bases between. CDR1 and CDR2 (germline): DFQATT, SNEGSKA (reference sequence). This CDR3 contains 12 residues. Then a second PCR, running roughly 7 to 11 cycles, was carried out with a sample-barcoded 5' primer and a J-beta primer mix. A template-switch adaptor with 12 random nucleotides tagged each cDNA molecule. From the 5' RACE reads, TCRdb called clonotypes with MiXCR, one entry per CDR3 protein. Of hundreds of thousands of distinct CDR3 sequences listed, roughly 50% are singletons. Only a few counts were recorded for this clonotype. The antigen remains unidentified.

The TCR was taken from a man between 60 and 75 years old in good health. The rearrangement uses TRBV20-1 and TRBJ2-5; D may match TRBD1 or TRBD2 (5 bases each). Material: blood. In DNA, the CDR3 is TGCAGTGCGACGGGGCTACAAGAGACCCAGTACTTC. Translated: CSATGLQETQYF.